What follows are 3 T cell receptor beta chains derived from one specimen sequenced in a study of CD8+ T cells in alopecia areata. RNA extraction was followed by reverse transcription into cDNA, which acted as the sequencing template. The table came from immunoSEQ multiplex PCR; TCRdb's copy has only in-frame clones and leaves some out. The table records 90,000 to 150,000 clones, 35% to 40% of them present only once. The sample consisted of CD4+ T cells sorted from blood. Receptors originate from a human donor with alopecia areata.

The V gene is TRBV14, the J gene TRBJ2-7; no firm D call. This CDR3 is built from 15 residues. Trimming removed 4 bases at V and 1 base at J, with 14 bases between. Germline assignment: CDR1 SGHDN and CDR2 FVKESK. The CDR3 bases are TGTGCCAGCAGCCCCCGGCCCGGGCCATCCTACGAGCAGTACTTC. This translates into CASSPRPGPSYEQYF.

This clone was found many times. The chain carries TRBV4-3 and TRBJ2-5; TRBD2 agrees at 7 bases. J gave up 4 bases and V 5 bases, and 4 bases lay outside the gene matches. Germline V CDR1 and CDR2: LGHNA, YSLEER. The CDR3 is made up of 13 amino acids. The CDR3 DNA follows: TGCGCCAGCAGCGCCCGACTAGCAGAGACCCAGTACTTC. Translation gives CASSARLAETQYF.

V is TRBV27 and J is TRBJ2-4, with D possibly matching TRBD2 (5 bases). This CDR3 comprises 13 residues. In germline, CDR1 is MNHEY, CDR2 SMNVEV (reference sequence). Trimming left V 4 bases short and J 8 bases short, with 12 bases between. The CDR3 DNA follows: TGTGCCAGCAGTTCCTCTGTGGGAGACATTCAGTACTTC. Encoded protein: CASSSSVGDIQYF.